A selection of T cell receptor beta chains follows, all from one sample in a study of blood T cells in healthy people across ages. Each CDR3 protein is one row after TCRdb ran MiXCR on the 5' RACE reads. The sample includes about 1.7 million distinct CDR3 sequences, about 28% of them seen just once. The source material was blood. The receptors originated from a woman aged 25 to 45 in good health. Both conserved end residues are part of each CDR3. A D gene is named only where the DNA matches it firmly. Size is stated for part of the rows, as once, few or many counts, or as a class when the clone is expanded.

TGTGCCTGGAACAGGGGGAATGGGGAGCAGTACTTC CAWNRGNGEQYF TRBJ2-7 many TRBD1 TRBV30
TGCGCCAGCAGCCCCGGCCTGCCCTGGCTGTACAATGAGCAGTTCTTC CASSPGLPWLYNEQFF TRBJ2-1 few NA TRBV5-1
TGTGCCAGCGGGCAATCGGCGACGAATGAGCAGTTCTTC CASGQSATNEQFF TRBJ2-1 NA NA TRBV27
TGTGTCAGCAGCCCTAACGTATACACTACGGGCTACACCTTC CVSSPNVYTTGYTF TRBJ1-2 NA NA TRBV3-1
TGTGCCAGCAGAGATCCTGGGGTGGAGACCCAGTACTTC CASRDPGVETQYF TRBJ2-5 many NA TRBV6-2/TRBV6-3
TGTGCCAGCAGTGAAGCGGGGGACCCCCAAGAGACCCAGTACTTC CASSEAGDPQETQYF TRBJ2-5 few NA TRBV2
TGCGCCAGCAGCTTGTATGGGGCTGCTGGTGGCTACACCTTC CASSLYGAAGGYTF TRBJ1-2 few NA TRBV5-1
TGCAGCGCGTTAGTCTCCTACGAGCAGTACTTC CSALVSYEQYF TRBJ2-7 many NA TRBV29-1
TGCAGTGCTCAAGGCTACGAGCAGTACTTC CSAQGYEQYF TRBJ2-7 NA NA TRBV20-1
TGTGCCAGCAGCGTGGATACAGGGGGGCGACAGACCCAGTACTTC CASSVDTGGRQTQYF TRBJ2-5 NA TRBD1 TRBV9
TGTGCCAGCAGCCCTCAACATGGACCGCATGAAGCTTTCTTT CASSPQHGPHEAFF TRBJ1-1 NA NA TRBV7-2
TGTGCCAGCAGCACAACCCTAGAGAGCTCTGGGGCCGACGTCCTGACTTTC CASSTTLESSGADVLTF TRBJ2-6 NA NA TRBV7-9
TGCAGTGCTAGGTACGGACACCATCCCTACGAGCAGTACTTC CSARYGHHPYEQYF TRBJ2-7 few NA TRBV20-1
TGTGCCAGCTCACCATTCGAGGAGGGGGGTCATGGCTACACCTTC CASSPFEEGGHGYTF TRBJ1-2 NA NA TRBV18
TGTGCCAGCAGCTTGGGACCACAGGGGACATACGGGGCCAACGTCCTGACTTTC CASSLGPQGTYGANVLTF TRBJ2-6 NA TRBD1 TRBV5-6
TGTGCCAGCAGCCTTAGTTTGGGGGAGATGAACACTGAAGCTTTCTTT CASSLSLGEMNTEAFF TRBJ1-1 NA NA TRBV12-3/TRBV12-4
TGCGCCAGCAGGCTGGGCCTAGCTAGAGAGAATGAGCAGTTCTTC CASRLGLARENEQFF TRBJ2-1 few NA TRBV5-1
TGTGCCAGCAGCTTAGGACTAGCGGGGGAGGATGAGCAGTTCTTC CASSLGLAGEDEQFF TRBJ2-1 many TRBD2 TRBV11-1
TGCAGTACTAGAGGCGATGGACAGAAAAACATTCAGTACTTC CSTRGDGQKNIQYF TRBJ2-4 NA NA TRBV20-1
TGTGCCACTACCAACATCATCGAGCAGTTCTTC CATTNIIEQFF TRBJ2-1 NA NA TRBV24-1
TGCAGCGCTACTTGGGACGGGGCTCGGGCAGATACGCAGTATTTT CSATWDGARADTQYF TRBJ2-3 few NA TRBV20-1
TGCAGTGCTAGAGATCCAACAGAAGGGTATCAGCCCCAGCATTTT CSARDPTEGYQPQHF TRBJ1-5 NA NA TRBV20-1
TGCGGTGGGGCGGGGGCGGGGGATACGCAGTATTTT CGGAGAGDTQYF TRBJ2-3 NA NA TRBV20-1
TGTGCCAGCAGTTTAGGCGCCGTCCTCTCCACAGGGCAGTACTTC CASSLGAVLSTGQYF TRBJ2-5 few NA TRBV12-3/TRBV12-4
TGCAGTGCTAGTCCAGGGACTTCTGGGGCCAACGTCCTGACTTTC CSASPGTSGANVLTF TRBJ2-6 NA NA TRBV20-1